These 10 T cell receptor beta chains were sequenced from one sample in a study of response to subunit inactivated influenza vaccine. TCRdb analysed the RT-PCR reads with MiXCR anew, one entry per CDR3 protein. The table records approximately 730,000 distinct CDR3 sequences, over 11% of them present only once. Here the sequenced sample was PBMCs from blood, taken around 15 days before vaccination. These receptors all stem from a man aged 45 to 65 who received an inactivated influenza vaccine.

The chain links TRBV5-1 to TRBJ1-2, with 8 bases aligning to TRBD1. Trimming at V came to 2 bases and at J to 3 bases, leaving 3 bases not matched to a gene. There are 14 residues in the CDR3. Per germline, CDR1 SGHRS and CDR2 YFSETQ. The CDR3 DNA is TGCGCCAGCAGCTTAGGGACAGGAGACTATGGCTACACCTTC. It specifies CASSLGTGDYGYTF.

The genes are TRBV5-5 and TRBJ1-3, with D possibly matching TRBD1 (5 bases). Germline CDR1 reads SGHKS; CDR2 reads YYEKEE (reference sequence). V was clipped by 0 bases and J by 4 bases, with 14 bases between them. This CDR3 has 16 amino acids. In DNA, the CDR3 is TGTGCCAGCAGCTTGGAGGGGCAGGGTTGGGGAAACACCATATATTTT. As protein: CASSLEGQGWGNTIYF.

In its sample, this clonotype was seen many times. The chain recombines TRBV18 with TRBJ1-4; 9 positions match TRBD1. The CDR3 length is 17 residues. CDR1 is KGHSH and CDR2 is LQKENI in the germline V gene. Germline trimming cut 4 bases from V and 5 bases from J; bases unmatched to any gene: 11. Written as DNA, the CDR3 is TGTGCCAGCTCACTGGCCTCCCCCGGGACAGGGAATGAAAAACTGTTTTTT. It codes for CASSLASPGTGNEKLFF.

This clonotype was counted only a few times. The chain links TRBV2 to TRBJ1-3, with D possibly being TRBD1 (5 bases). The CDR3 consists of 14 residues. Germline CDR1 SNHLY, CDR2 FYNNEI. V lost 4 bases and J 0 bases, leaving 7 bases between the germline ends. CDR3 nucleotide sequence: TGTGCCAGCAGTGGGGACTACTCTGGAAACACCATATATTTT. Its translation is CASSGDYSGNTIYF.

For this clonotype: A much larger clone lies one base from this, so it may be a read error. The CDR3 does not close with the conserved phenylalanine or tryptophan, likely indicating a read error. The gene calls are TRBV10-3 and TRBJ2-3, with D uncertain. V lost 6 bases and J 1 base, leaving 8 bases between the germline ends. The CDR3 is 13 residues long. Germline lookup yields CDR1 ENHRY and CDR2 SYGVKD. The CDR3 loop is CAISVRRTDTQYY. CDR3 in DNA: TGTGCCATCAGCGTTCGGCGCACAGATACGCAGTATTAT.

The sample holds one count of this clonotype. V and J are TRBV28 and TRBJ2-1, with 10 bases identical to TRBD1. Germline V gene data show CDR1 as MDHEN and CDR2 as SYDVKM. This CDR3 has 17 residues. Trimming at V came to 4 bases and at J to 8 bases, leaving 14 bases not matched to a gene. The CDR3 nucleotides read TGTGCCAGCAGTTCATCCCAACCGGGACAGGGGTTGCATGAGCAGTTCTTC. Amino acid sequence: CASSSSQPGQGLHEQFF.

This clonotype has a handful of counts. V and J are TRBV20-1 and TRBJ2-5; D possibly uses TRBD1 or TRBD2 (5 bases each). Germline V gene lookup returns CDR1 DFQATT and CDR2 SNEGSKA (reference sequence). The CDR3 has 16 residues. V dropped 3 bases and J dropped 2 bases, with 19 bases sitting between them. This chain's CDR3 is CSASNRGETIQETQYF. The CDR3 nucleotides are TGCAGTGCTAGCAATCGGGGCGAGACTATTCAAGAGACCCAGTACTTC.

This sequence joins TRBV10-3 and TRBJ2-1; 11 nucleotides agree with TRBD2. The V gene's germline CDR1 is ENHRY and CDR2 SYGVKD. The CDR3 consists of 18 residues. The ends lost 6 bases at V and 0 bases at J; junction bases unmatched: 10. The CDR3 sequence: CAIRELPLAGDSYNEQFF. CDR3 sequence (DNA): TGTGCCATCAGAGAACTCCCACTAGCGGGAGACTCCTACAATGAGCAGTTCTTC.

The rearrangement uses TRBV14 and TRBJ2-1; 9 bases are shared with TRBD1. There are 16 residues in the CDR3. Germline V gene data show CDR1 as SGHDN and CDR2 as FVKESK. Losses at the gene ends were 4 bases for V and 1 base for J; bases not matched to a gene: 5. CDR3 region: CASSRYRGQSYNEQFF. Here the CDR3 DNA reads TGTGCCAGCAGCCGATACAGGGGGCAGTCCTACAATGAGCAGTTCTTC. Based on the CDR3 plus reference TRBV14 and TRBJ2-1, the full variable domain is EAGVTQFPSHSVIEKGQTVTLRCDPISGHDNLYWYRRVMGKEIKFLLHFVKESKQDESGMPNNRFLAERTGGTYSTLKVQPAELEDSGVYFCASSRYRGQSYNEQFFGPGTRLTVL.

This clonotype was recorded a few times. The genes are TRBV12-3 or TRBV12-4 and TRBJ2-2, with D perhaps matching TRBD1 or TRBD2 (5 bases each). The CDR3 has 15 amino acids. V was pared by 1 base and J by 4 bases, with 10 bases between. CDR3 in amino acids: CASSLEHGGTGELFF. CDR3 sequence (DNA): TGTGCCAGCAGTTTAGAGCATGGGGGCACCGGGGAGCTGTTTTTT.